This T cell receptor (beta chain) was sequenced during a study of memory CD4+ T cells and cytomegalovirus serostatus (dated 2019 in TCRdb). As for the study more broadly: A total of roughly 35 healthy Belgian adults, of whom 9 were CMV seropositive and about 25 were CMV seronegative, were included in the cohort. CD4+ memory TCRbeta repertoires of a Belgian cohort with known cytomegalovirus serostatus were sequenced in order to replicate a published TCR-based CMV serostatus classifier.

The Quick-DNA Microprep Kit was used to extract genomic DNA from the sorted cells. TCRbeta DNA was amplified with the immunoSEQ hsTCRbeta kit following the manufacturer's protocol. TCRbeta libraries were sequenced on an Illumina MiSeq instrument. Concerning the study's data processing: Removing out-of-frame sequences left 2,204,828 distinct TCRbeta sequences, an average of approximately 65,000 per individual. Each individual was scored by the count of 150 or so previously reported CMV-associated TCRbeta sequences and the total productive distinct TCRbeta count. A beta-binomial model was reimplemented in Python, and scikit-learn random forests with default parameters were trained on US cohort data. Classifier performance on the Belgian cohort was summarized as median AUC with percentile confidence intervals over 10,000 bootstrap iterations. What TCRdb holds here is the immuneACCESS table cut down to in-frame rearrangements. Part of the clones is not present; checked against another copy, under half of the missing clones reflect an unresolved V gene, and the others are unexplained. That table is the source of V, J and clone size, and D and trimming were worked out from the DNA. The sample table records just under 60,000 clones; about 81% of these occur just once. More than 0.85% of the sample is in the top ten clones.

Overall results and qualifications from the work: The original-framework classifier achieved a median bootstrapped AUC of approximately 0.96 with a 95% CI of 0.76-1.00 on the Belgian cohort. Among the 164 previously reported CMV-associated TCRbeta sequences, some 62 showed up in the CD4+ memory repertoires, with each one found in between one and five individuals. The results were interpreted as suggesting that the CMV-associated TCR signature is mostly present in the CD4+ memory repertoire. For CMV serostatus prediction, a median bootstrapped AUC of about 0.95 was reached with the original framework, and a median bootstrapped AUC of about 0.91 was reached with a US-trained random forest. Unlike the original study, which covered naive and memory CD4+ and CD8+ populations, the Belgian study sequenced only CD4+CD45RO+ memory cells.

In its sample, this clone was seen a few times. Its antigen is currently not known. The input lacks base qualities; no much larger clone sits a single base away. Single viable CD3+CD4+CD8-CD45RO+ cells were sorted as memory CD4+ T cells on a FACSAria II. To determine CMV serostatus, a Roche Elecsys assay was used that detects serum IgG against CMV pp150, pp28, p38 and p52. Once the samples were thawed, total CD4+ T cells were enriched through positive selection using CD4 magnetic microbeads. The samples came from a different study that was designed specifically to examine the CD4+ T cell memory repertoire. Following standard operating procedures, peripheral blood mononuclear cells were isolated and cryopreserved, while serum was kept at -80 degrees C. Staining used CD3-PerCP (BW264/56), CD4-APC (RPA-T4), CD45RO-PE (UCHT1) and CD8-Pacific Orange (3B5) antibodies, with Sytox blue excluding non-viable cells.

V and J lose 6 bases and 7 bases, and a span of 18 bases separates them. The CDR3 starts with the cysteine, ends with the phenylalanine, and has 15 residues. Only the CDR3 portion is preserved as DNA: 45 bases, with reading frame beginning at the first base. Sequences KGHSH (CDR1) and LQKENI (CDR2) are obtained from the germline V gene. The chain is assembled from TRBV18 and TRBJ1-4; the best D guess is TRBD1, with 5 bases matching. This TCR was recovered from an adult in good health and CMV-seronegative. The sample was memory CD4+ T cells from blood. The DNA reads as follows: TGTGCCAGCTCTGGAAATGGGACGTTCGGTGAAAAACTGTTTTTT. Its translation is CASSGNGTFGEKLFF.